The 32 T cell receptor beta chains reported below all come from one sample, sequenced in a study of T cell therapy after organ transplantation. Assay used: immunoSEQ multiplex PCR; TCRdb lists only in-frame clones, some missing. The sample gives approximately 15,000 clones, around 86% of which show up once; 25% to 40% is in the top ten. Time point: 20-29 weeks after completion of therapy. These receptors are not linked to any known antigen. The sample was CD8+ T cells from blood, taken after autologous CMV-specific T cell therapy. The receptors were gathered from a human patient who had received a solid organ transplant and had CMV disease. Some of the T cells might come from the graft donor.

CDR3 region: CASSFGTYRTGYTF. CDR3 sequence (DNA): TGTGCCAGCAGTTTTGGGACCTACCGAACGGGCTACACCTTC. V gene TRBV6-5 combines with J gene TRBJ1-2, with D possibly being TRBD1 (5 bases). V gave up 4 bases and J gave up 8 bases, with 17 bases separating them. The CDR3 runs 14 residues. Germline assignment: CDR1 MNHEY and CDR2 SVGAGI.

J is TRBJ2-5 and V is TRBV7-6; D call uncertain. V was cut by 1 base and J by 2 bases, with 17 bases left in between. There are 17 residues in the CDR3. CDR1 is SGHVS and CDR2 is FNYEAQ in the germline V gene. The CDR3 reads CASSLVPPPRYQETQYF. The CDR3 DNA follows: TGTGCCAGCAGCTTAGTGCCCCCGCCCCGGTATCAAGAGACCCAGTACTTC.

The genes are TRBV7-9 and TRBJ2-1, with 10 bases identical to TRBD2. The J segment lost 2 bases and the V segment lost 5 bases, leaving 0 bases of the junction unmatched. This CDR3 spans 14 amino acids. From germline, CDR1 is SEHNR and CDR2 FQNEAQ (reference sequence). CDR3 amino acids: CASSGTSAYNEQFF. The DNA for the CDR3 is TGTGCCAGCAGCGGGACTAGCGCCTACAATGAGCAGTTCTTC.

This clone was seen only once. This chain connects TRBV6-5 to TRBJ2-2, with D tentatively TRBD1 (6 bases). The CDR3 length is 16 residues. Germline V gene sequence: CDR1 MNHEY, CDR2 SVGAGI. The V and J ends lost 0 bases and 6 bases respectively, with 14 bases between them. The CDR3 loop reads CASSYSPRPGAGELFF. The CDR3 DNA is TGTGCCAGCAGTTACTCTCCCCGTCCAGGGGCCGGGGAGCTGTTTTTT.

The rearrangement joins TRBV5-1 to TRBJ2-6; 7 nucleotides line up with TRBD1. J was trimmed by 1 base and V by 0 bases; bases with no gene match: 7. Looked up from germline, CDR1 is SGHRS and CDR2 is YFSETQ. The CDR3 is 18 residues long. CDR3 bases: TGCGCCAGCAGCTTGGGAGACAGGGATAGGTCTGGGGCCAACGTCCTGACTTTC. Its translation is CASSLGDRDRSGANVLTF.

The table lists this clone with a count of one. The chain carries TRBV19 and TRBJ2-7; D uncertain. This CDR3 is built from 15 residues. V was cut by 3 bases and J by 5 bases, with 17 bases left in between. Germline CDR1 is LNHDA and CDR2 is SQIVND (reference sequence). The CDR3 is CASSIGTLELNEQYF. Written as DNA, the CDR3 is TGTGCCAGTAGTATTGGAACACTTGAGCTAAACGAGCAGTACTTC.

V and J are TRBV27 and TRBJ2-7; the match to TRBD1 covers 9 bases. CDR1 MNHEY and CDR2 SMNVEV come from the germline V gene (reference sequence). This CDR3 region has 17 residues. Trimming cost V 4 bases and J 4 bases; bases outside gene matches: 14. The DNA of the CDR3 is TGTGCCAGCAGTTATCAACCCGGGACAGGGTTACCGTACGAGCAGTACTTC. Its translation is CASSYQPGTGLPYEQYF.

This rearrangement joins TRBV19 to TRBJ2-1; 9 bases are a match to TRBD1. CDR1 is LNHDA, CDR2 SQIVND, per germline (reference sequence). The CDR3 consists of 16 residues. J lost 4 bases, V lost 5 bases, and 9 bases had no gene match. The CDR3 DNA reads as TGTGCCAGTAGTGTAACAGGGGGCAACCTTTACAATGAGCAGTTCTTC. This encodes CASSVTGGNLYNEQFF.

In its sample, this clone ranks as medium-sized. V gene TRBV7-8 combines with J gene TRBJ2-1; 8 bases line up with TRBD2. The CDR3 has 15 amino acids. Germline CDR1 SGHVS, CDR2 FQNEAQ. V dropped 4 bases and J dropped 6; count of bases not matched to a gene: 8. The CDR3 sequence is CASSSQPGLGNEQFF. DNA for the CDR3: TGTGCCAGCAGCTCCCAACCGGGACTAGGCAATGAGCAGTTCTTC.

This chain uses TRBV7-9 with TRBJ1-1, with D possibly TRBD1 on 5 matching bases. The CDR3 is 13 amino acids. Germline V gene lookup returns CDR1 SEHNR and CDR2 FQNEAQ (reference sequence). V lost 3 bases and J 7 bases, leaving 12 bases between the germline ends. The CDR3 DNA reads TGTGCCAGCAGCTTCGGGGGGGTATTTGAAGCTTTCTTT. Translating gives CASSFGGVFEAFF.

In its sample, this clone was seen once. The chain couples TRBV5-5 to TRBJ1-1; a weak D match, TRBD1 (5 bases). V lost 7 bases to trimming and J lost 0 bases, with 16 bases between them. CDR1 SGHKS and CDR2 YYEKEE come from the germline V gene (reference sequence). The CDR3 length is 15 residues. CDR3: CASANLRGLNTEAFF. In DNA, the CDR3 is TGTGCCAGCGCAAACTTGCGGGGCTTGAACACTGAAGCTTTCTTT. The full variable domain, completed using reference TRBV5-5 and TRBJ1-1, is DAGVTQSPTHLIKTRGQQVTLRCSPISGHKSVSWYQQVLGQGPQFIFQYYEKEERGRGNFPDRFSARQFPNYSSELNVNALLLGDSALYLCASANLRGLNTEAFFGQGTRLTVV.

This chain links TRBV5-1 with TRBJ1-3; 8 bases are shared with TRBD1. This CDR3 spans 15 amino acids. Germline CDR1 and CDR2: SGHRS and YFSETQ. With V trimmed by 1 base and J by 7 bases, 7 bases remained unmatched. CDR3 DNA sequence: TGCGCCAGCAGCTTGACTGATCAGGGGGCGAACACCATATATTTT. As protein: CASSLTDQGANTIYF.

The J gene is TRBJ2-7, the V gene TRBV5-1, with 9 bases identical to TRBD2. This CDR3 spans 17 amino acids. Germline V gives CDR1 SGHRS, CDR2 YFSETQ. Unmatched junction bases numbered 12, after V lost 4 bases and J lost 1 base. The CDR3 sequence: CASSISPLAGESYEQYF. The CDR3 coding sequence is TGCGCCAGCAGCATTTCACCATTAGCGGGGGAATCCTACGAGCAGTACTTC.

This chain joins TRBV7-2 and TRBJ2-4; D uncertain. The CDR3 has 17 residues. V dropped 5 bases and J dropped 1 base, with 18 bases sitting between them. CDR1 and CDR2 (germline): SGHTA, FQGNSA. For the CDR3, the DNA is TGTGCCAGCAGCCTACAGCCTCTGACTGGGGCCAAAAACATTCAGTACTTC. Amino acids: CASSLQPLTGAKNIQYF.

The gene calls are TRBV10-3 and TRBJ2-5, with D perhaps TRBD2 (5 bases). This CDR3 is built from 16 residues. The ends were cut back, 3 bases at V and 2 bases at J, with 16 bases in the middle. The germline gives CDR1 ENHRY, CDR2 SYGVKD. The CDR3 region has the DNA TGTGCCATCAGTGACGGCTCCTACGAGCGGCAAGAGACCCAGTACTTC. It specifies CAISDGSYERQETQYF.

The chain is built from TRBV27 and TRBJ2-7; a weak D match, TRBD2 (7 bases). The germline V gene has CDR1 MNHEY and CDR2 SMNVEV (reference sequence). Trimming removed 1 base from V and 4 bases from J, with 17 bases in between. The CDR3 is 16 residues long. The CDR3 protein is CASSLFVGGGGYEQYF. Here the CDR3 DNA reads TGTGCCAGCAGTTTATTTGTAGGGGGAGGGGGGTACGAGCAGTACTTC.

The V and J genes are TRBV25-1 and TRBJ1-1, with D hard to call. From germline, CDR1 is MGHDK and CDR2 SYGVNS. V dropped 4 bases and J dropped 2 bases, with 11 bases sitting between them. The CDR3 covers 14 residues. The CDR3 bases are TGTGCCAGCAGTGGTCTAGGAAGAAACACTGAAGCTTTCTTT. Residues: CASSGLGRNTEAFF.

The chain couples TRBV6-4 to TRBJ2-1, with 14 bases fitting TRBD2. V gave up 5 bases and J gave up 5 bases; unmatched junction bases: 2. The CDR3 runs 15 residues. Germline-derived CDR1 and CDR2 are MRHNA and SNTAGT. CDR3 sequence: CASSKGLAGDNEQFF. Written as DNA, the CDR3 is TGTGCCAGCAGTAAGGGACTAGCGGGAGACAATGAGCAGTTCTTC.

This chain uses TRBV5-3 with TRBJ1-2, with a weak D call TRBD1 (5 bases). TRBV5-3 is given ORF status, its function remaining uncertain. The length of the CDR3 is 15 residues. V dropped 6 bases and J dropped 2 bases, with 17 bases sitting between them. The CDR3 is CARNSQQGTNYGYTF. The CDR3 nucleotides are TGTGCCAGAAATTCCCAGCAGGGAACGAACTATGGCTACACCTTC.

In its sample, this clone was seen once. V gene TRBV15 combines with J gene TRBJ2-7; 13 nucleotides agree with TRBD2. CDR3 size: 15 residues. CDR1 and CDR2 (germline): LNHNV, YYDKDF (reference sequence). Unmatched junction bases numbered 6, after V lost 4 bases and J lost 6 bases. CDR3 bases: TGTGCCACCAGCACAACTAGCGGGAGGGCCACCGAGCAGTACTTC. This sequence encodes CATSTTSGRATEQYF.

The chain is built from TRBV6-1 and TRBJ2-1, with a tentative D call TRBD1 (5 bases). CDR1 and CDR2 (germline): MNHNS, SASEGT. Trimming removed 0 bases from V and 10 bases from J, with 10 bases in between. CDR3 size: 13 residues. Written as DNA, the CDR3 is TGTGCCAGCAGTGAAGCCGAAGGGGCAGAGCAGTTCTTC. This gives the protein CASSEAEGAEQFF.

The CDR3 DNA is TGTGCCAGTAGTATAGTAGGGGATACTGAAGCTTTCTTT. This encodes CASSIVGDTEAFF. This chain connects TRBV19 to TRBJ1-1, with D tentatively TRBD1 (5 bases). Germline CDR1 LNHDA, CDR2 SQIVND (reference sequence). The CDR3 loop spans 13 amino acids. V lost 1 base and J lost 5, with 8 bases in between.

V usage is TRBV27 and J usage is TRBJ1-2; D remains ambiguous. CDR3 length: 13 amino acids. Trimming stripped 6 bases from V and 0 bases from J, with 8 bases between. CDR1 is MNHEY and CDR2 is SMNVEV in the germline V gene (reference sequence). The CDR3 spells CASRQTPNYGYTF. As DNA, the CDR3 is TGTGCCAGCAGACAGACCCCTAACTATGGCTACACCTTC.

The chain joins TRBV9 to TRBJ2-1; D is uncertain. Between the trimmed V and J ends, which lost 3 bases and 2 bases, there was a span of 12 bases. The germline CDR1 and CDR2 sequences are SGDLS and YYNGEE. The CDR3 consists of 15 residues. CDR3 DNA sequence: TGTGCCAGCAGCGCCCTCACAGTAGCCTACAATGAGCAGTTCTTC. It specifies CASSALTVAYNEQFF. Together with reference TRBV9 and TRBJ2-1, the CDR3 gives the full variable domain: DSGVTQTPKHLITATGQRVTLRCSPRSGDLSVYWYQQSLDQGLQFLIQYYNGEERAKGNILERFSAQQFPDLHSELNLSSLELGDSALYFCASSALTVAYNEQFFGPGTRLTVL.

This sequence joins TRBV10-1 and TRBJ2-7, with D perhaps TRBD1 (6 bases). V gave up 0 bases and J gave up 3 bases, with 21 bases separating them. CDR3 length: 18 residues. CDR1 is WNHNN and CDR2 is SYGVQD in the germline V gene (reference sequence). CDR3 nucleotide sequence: TGCGCCAGCAGTGAGTCGAGGGACAATGGACACCCTGGCTACGAGCAGTACTTC. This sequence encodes CASSESRDNGHPGYEQYF.

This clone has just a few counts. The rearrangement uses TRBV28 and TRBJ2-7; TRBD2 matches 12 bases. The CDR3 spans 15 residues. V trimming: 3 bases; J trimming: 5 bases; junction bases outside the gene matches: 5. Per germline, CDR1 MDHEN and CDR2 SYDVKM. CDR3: CASSLSSGRADEQYF. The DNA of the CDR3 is TGTGCCAGCAGTTTGTCTAGCGGGAGGGCCGACGAGCAGTACTTC.

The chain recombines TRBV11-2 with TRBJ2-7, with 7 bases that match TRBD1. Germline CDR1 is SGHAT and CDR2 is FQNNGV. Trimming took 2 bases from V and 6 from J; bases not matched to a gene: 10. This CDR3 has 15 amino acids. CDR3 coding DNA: TGTGCCAGCAGCTTATGGTTCCCAGGGGGTGCCGAGCAGTACTTC. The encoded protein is CASSLWFPGGAEQYF. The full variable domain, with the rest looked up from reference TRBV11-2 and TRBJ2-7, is EAGVAQSPRYKIIEKRQSVAFWCNPISGHATLYWYQQILGQGPKLLIQFQNNGVVDDSQLPKDRFSAERLKGVDSTLKIQPAKLEDSAVYLCASSLWFPGGAEQYFGPGTRLTVT.

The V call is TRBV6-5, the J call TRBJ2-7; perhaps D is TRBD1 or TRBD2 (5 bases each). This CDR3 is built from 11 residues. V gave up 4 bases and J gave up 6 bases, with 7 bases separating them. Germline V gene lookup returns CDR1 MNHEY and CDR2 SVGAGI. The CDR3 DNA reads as TGTGCCAGCAGTTCGGGGCTCGAGCAGTACTTC. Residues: CASSSGLEQYF.

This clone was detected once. The CDR3 DNA is TGTGCCAGCAGCGTAGTTGAGGGGATCTATGGCTACACCTTC. Translation: CASSVVEGIYGYTF. V and J are TRBV9 and TRBJ1-2; tentative D call: TRBD1 (5 bases). Trimming stripped 0 bases from V and 4 bases from J, with 10 bases between. The germline V gene encodes CDR1 SGDLS and CDR2 YYNGEE. This CDR3 has 14 residues.

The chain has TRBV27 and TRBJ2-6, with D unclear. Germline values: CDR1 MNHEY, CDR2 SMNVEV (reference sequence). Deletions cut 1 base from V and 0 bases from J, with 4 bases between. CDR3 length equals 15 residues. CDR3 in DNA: TGTGCCAGCAGTTTATTCCTCTCTGGGGCCAACGTCCTGACTTTC. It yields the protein CASSLFLSGANVLTF. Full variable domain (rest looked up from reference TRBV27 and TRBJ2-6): EAQVTQNPRYLITVTGKKLTVTCSQNMNHEYMSWYRQDPGLGLRQIYYSMNVEVTDKGDVPEGYKVSRKEKRNFPLILESPSPNQTSLYFCASSLFLSGANVLTFGAGSRLTVL.

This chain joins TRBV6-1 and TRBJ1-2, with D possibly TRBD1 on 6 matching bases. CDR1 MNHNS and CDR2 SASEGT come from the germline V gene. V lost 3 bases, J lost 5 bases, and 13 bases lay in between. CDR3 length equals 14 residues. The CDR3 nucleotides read TGTGCCAGCAGTGAGGGGGGCTCTCAGTATGGCTACACCTTC. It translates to CASSEGGSQYGYTF.

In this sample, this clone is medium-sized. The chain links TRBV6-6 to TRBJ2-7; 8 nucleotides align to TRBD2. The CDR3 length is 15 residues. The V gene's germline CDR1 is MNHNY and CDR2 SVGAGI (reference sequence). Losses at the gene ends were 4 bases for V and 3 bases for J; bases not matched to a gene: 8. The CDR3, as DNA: TGTGCCAGCAGTTTGACCCTGCGGGGGGACTACGAGCAGTACTTC. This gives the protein CASSLTLRGDYEQYF.